Each of the 29 T cell receptor beta chains below was sequenced from the same sample in a study of shared clonotypes between healthy human individuals. Libraries were prepared by immunoSEQ multiplex PCR; TCRdb keeps only in-frame clonotypes and omits some of them. This table has some 2,500,000 clones, approximately 90% appearing once. Material for sequencing was naive CD4+ T cells from PBMCs. Specified subset: CD45RA+ positively selected. These receptors were obtained from a man aged 18 to 30 in good health. Some clones in this sample may be carry-over from other donors' samples.

The chain combines TRBV4-1 with TRBJ1-1, with 8 bases aligning to TRBD1. The CDR3 contains 15 residues. Trimming took 4 bases from V and 3 from J; bases not matched to a gene: 7. CDR1 MGHRA and CDR2 YSYEKL come from the germline V gene. CDR3 region: CASSLRIQGDTEAFF. In nucleotides, the CDR3 is TGCGCCAGCAGCCTCAGGATACAGGGGGACACTGAAGCTTTCTTT.

V gene TRBV12-2 combines with J gene TRBJ1-2; the D segment call TRBD1 is taken from the table without a DNA check. TRBV12-2 is designated a pseudogene. This CDR3 spans 13 amino acids. The CDR3 DNA is TGTGCAAGTCGACCCGGACAGAACTATGGCTACACCTTC. Protein sequence: CASRPGQNYGYTF.

About this clone itself: Other DNA sequences in this specimen translate into the identical CDR3. The chain combines TRBV28 with TRBJ1-5; D is perhaps TRBD1 (5 bases). Germline CDR1 and CDR2: MDHEN and SYDVKM. There are 13 residues in the CDR3. Trimming took 6 bases from V and 4 from J, leaving 10 bases between them. The CDR3 sequence is CASRRDGNQPQHF. CDR3 in DNA: TGTGCCAGCAGAAGGGACGGAAATCAGCCCCAGCATTTT.

The genes are TRBV7-8 and TRBJ2-7; D may be TRBD2 (5 bases). In germline, CDR1 is SGHVS, CDR2 FQNEAQ. The V end lost 1 base, the J end lost 0 bases, and 10 bases lay between the germline ends. The CDR3 is made up of 15 amino acids. The CDR3 region is CASSLGAVSSYEQYF. The CDR3 DNA sequence: TGTGCCAGCAGCTTAGGAGCGGTTAGCTCCTACGAGCAGTACTTC.

This clone has only one observation. The chain recombines TRBV28 with TRBJ1-5, with D hard to call. CDR3 length: 15 residues. CDR1 is MDHEN, CDR2 SYDVKM, per germline. Trimming shortened V by 0 bases and J by 7 bases, and 13 bases separated the two germline ends. CDR3 in DNA: TGTGCCAGCAGTTTATGGGACCGGGCAAACCAGCCCCAGCATTTT. Protein product: CASSLWDRANQPQHF.

This chain links TRBV18 with TRBJ2-1; D is perhaps TRBD1 or TRBD2 (5 bases each). Trimming removed 2 bases from V and 7 bases from J, with 9 bases in between. Germline V gene data show CDR1 as KGHSH and CDR2 as LQKENI. The length of the CDR3 is 13 residues. CDR3 sequence: CASSPGGSNEQFF. CDR3 DNA: TGTGCCAGCTCACCAGGGGGTTCGAATGAGCAGTTCTTC.

This chain connects TRBV19 to TRBJ2-3, with 9 positions matching TRBD1. The trim removed 6 bases at V and 2 bases at J, leaving 9 bases unmatched. The germline V gene encodes CDR1 LNHDA and CDR2 SQIVND (reference sequence). The length of the CDR3 is 16 residues. DNA for the CDR3: TGTGCCAGTAGGGGACAGGGTCGGGTTCCCACAGATACGCAGTATTTT. Its translation: CASRGQGRVPTDTQYF.

As regards this clone: The sample carries other DNA sequences with the same CDR3. This sequence joins TRBV5-5 and TRBJ2-1, with D maybe TRBD2 (5 bases). The V and J ends lost 0 bases and 1 base respectively, with 8 bases between them. The CDR3 runs 15 residues. The germline V gene has CDR1 SGHKS and CDR2 YYEKEE (reference sequence). CDR3 DNA sequence: TGTGCCAGCAGCTTGGGGACTGGATCCTACAATGAGCAGTTCTTC. Translation: CASSLGTGSYNEQFF.

The chain carries TRBV6-1 and TRBJ2-7; the D is unclear. Germline V gene lookup returns CDR1 MNHNS and CDR2 SASEGT. The CDR3 extends over 15 amino acids. V lost 6 bases and J 7 bases, leaving 22 bases between the germline ends. CDR3 loop: CASRRPGQTLGEQYF. The DNA for the CDR3 is TGTGCCAGCAGACGTCCGGGCCAGACCCTGGGGGAGCAGTACTTC.

The gene calls are TRBV7-3 and TRBJ2-7; 13 bases agree with TRBD2. V gave up 5 bases and J gave up 2 bases; unmatched junction bases: 9. The CDR3 has 17 residues. Germline V gene sequence: CDR1 SGHTA, CDR2 FQGTGA. The CDR3 DNA sequence: TGTGCCAGCAGCGCCATGCCCGGGACTAGCGGGGCCTACGAGCAGTACTTC. Translated, it gives CASSAMPGTSGAYEQYF.

This rearrangement joins TRBV5-1 to TRBJ1-2; 7 bases align to TRBD1. Trimming removed 0 bases from V and 2 bases from J; junction bases left unmatched: 7. Germline CDR1 reads SGHRS; CDR2 reads YFSETQ. CDR3 length: 16 residues. Here the CDR3 DNA reads TGCGCCAGCAGCTTGGTGGGAGGGGGCGTCAACTATGGCTACACCTTC. This codes for CASSLVGGGVNYGYTF.

The table lists this clone with a few counts. The chain joins TRBV28 to TRBJ2-2; 11 bases agree with TRBD1. Losses at the gene ends were 2 bases for V and 7 bases for J; bases not matched to a gene: 3. Germline assignment: CDR1 MDHEN and CDR2 SYDVKM. The CDR3 is made up of 15 amino acids. CDR3 region: CASSLRTGGNGELFF. DNA of the CDR3: TGTGCCAGCAGTTTAAGGACAGGGGGCAACGGGGAGCTGTTTTTT.

The gene calls are TRBV9 and TRBJ2-2, with D perhaps matching TRBD1 (6 bases). In germline, CDR1 is SGDLS, CDR2 YYNGEE. This CDR3 is 14 amino acids long. Trimming left V 4 bases short and J 2 bases short, with 9 bases between. The DNA for the CDR3 is TGTGCCAGCAGCATGGACAGTAACACCGGGGAGCTGTTTTTT. This encodes CASSMDSNTGELFF.

The V call is TRBV9, the J call TRBJ1-1; D may be TRBD1 (5 bases). This CDR3 comprises 12 residues. The germline V gene has CDR1 SGDLS and CDR2 YYNGEE. V shed 1 base and J shed 8 bases, with 9 bases lying between them. Here the CDR3 reads CASSVQGTEAFF. In DNA, the CDR3 is TGTGCCAGCAGCGTACAAGGGACCGAAGCTTTCTTT.

This sequence joins TRBV4-3 and TRBJ1-5, with D possibly matching TRBD1 (6 bases). The CDR3 spans 13 residues. Germline-derived CDR1 and CDR2 are LGHNA and YSLEER. Trimming took off 5 bases at V and 6 bases at J, with 11 bases between the two ends. Written as DNA, the CDR3 is TGCGCCAGCAGCTACGAGGGGGGTCAGCCCCAGCATTTT. Translated, it gives CASSYEGGQPQHF.

This sequence joins TRBV30 and TRBJ1-1; D is ambiguous. CDR1 and CDR2 from the germline V gene are GTSNPN and SVGIG (reference sequence). CDR3 length: 13 amino acids. The germline V and J ends were trimmed by 5 bases and 1 base, with 11 bases remaining between them. The CDR3 coding sequence is TGTGCCTGGTTCGGACGGTGGAACACTGAAGCTTTCTTT. This sequence encodes CAWFGRWNTEAFF.

The chain recombines TRBV5-1 with TRBJ2-1; D is tentatively TRBD1 or TRBD2 (5 bases each). V was trimmed by 0 bases and J by 2 bases, leaving 12 bases between them. CDR3 size: 16 residues. Per germline, CDR1 SGHRS and CDR2 YFSETQ. CDR3 DNA: TGCGCCAGCAGCTTGGATGGGCAGGGACCCTACAATGAGCAGTTCTTC. This translates into CASSLDGQGPYNEQFF.

In regard to this clone: Other DNA sequences in this specimen translate into the identical CDR3. The chain combines TRBV6-5 with TRBJ1-1; 7 nucleotides agree with TRBD1. V was pared by 5 bases and J by 0 bases, with 0 bases of the junction left unmatched. This CDR3 region has 13 residues. The germline gives CDR1 MNHEY, CDR2 SVGAGI. The chain's CDR3 is CASSTGVNTEAFF. As DNA, the CDR3 is TGTGCCAGCAGTACAGGGGTGAACACTGAAGCTTTCTTT.

This chain uses TRBV5-4 with TRBJ1-2; D unresolved. Between the trimmed V and J ends, which lost 6 bases and 2 bases, there was a span of 14 bases. This CDR3 spans 14 amino acids. The V gene's germline CDR1 is SGHNT and CDR2 YYREEE (reference sequence). The chain's CDR3 is CASTPGQVNYGYTF. CDR3 sequence (DNA): TGTGCCAGCACCCCTGGGCAGGTCAACTATGGCTACACCTTC.

The genes are TRBV7-2 and TRBJ2-3, with TRBD2 matching 9 bases. The CDR3 sequence is 15 residues long. Trimming took 8 bases from V and 0 from J; bases not matched to a gene: 6. In germline, CDR1 is SGHTA, CDR2 FQGNSA. The CDR3 protein is CASGTGLASTDTQYF. DNA of the CDR3: TGTGCCAGCGGTACGGGACTAGCTAGCACAGATACGCAGTATTTT.

Comment on this clone: No conserved phenylalanine or tryptophan is present at the end of the CDR3, so a read error is the likely explanation. No DNA is shown, since the ends of the CDR3 on it are uncertain; the CDR3 is the one TCRdb lists. CDR3 residues: CAISAGEGIVL. The rearrangement joins TRBV10-3 to TRBJ1-2. Germline V CDR1 and CDR2: ENHRY, SYGVKD. The CDR3 is 11 amino acids long, termini counted.

V is TRBV27 and J is TRBJ1-4, with a possible D match to TRBD1 (5 bases). The V and J ends lost 5 bases and 8 bases respectively, with 12 bases between them. Germline-derived CDR1 and CDR2 are MNHEY and SMNVEV (reference sequence). The CDR3 consists of 13 residues. The CDR3 is CASSLGAGEKLFF. DNA for the CDR3: TGTGCCAGCAGTCTCGGGGCAGGGGAAAAACTGTTTTTT.

The chain has TRBV5-4 and TRBJ2-1, with 10 bases lining up with TRBD2. CDR3 size: 16 residues. CDR1 and CDR2 (germline): SGHNT, YYREEE (reference sequence). V trimming: 3 bases; J trimming: 3 bases; junction bases outside the gene matches: 6. The CDR3 reads CASSWIAGGDYNEQFF. The CDR3 bases are TGTGCCAGCAGCTGGATAGCGGGAGGTGACTACAATGAGCAGTTCTTC.

This chain uses TRBV7-2 with TRBJ1-5, with D perhaps TRBD1 (6 bases). Germline V gives CDR1 SGHTA, CDR2 FQGNSA. The V end was cut by 6 bases, the J end by 2 bases, with 11 bases between. CDR3 length: 14 residues. This chain's CDR3 is CASRPAGGNQPQHF. For the CDR3, the DNA is TGTGCCAGCAGACCCGCAGGGGGCAATCAGCCCCAGCATTTT.

J is TRBJ2-2 and V is TRBV9; D assignment may be TRBD1 or TRBD2 (5 bases each). Germline-derived CDR1 and CDR2 are SGDLS and YYNGEE. V lost 7 bases and J lost 5, with 18 bases in between. The CDR3 length is 15 residues. CDR3 DNA sequence: TGTGCCAGCGCCCTGTCCGGGACGGGGACCGGGGAGCTGTTTTTT. Encoded protein: CASALSGTGTGELFF.

The chain is built from TRBV7-2 and TRBJ2-7; TRBD1 matches at 8 bases. Germline assignment: CDR1 SGHTA and CDR2 FQGNSA. J gave up 0 bases and V 1 base, and 2 bases lay outside the gene matches. The CDR3 loop spans 15 amino acids. The CDR3 DNA reads as TGTGCCAGCAGCTTAGGGACAGGGATCTCCTACGAGCAGTACTTC. Translation: CASSLGTGISYEQYF.

This sequence joins TRBV28 and TRBJ1-5; no definite D call. Trimming cost V 5 bases and J 2 bases, with 13 bases left between them. The germline V gene has CDR1 MDHEN and CDR2 SYDVKM. The CDR3 is 15 residues long. The CDR3 region is CASSPYRRGNQPQHF. The CDR3 DNA follows: TGTGCCAGCAGTCCCTATCGGAGGGGCAATCAGCCCCAGCATTTT.

This chain connects TRBV7-8 to TRBJ2-1; 10 bases are shared with TRBD2. The CDR3 spans 16 residues. Germline V gene sequence: CDR1 SGHVS, CDR2 FQNEAQ. V lost 2 bases to trimming and J lost 6 bases; unmatched junction nucleotides: 7. CDR3 protein: CASSLQGLAGANEQFF. The CDR3 DNA reads as TGTGCCAGCAGCTTACAGGGGCTAGCGGGAGCCAATGAGCAGTTCTTC. Full variable domain (missing parts from reference TRBV7-8 and TRBJ2-1): GAGVSQSPRYKVAKRGQDVALRCDPISGHVSLFWYQQALGQGPEFLTYFQNEAQLDKSGLPSDRFFAERPEGSVSTLKIQRTQQEDSAVYLCASSLQGLAGANEQFFGPGTRLTVL.

The rearrangement uses TRBV19 and TRBJ2-5; possible D gene TRBD2, 6 bases. The CDR3 spans 16 residues. Germline V gene lookup returns CDR1 LNHDA and CDR2 SQIVND (reference sequence). Trimming removed 3 bases from V and 3 bases from J, with 17 bases in between. CDR3 sequence: CASSIVLAAGKETQYF. CDR3 coding DNA: TGTGCCAGTAGTATTGTTTTAGCAGCGGGTAAAGAGACCCAGTACTTC.